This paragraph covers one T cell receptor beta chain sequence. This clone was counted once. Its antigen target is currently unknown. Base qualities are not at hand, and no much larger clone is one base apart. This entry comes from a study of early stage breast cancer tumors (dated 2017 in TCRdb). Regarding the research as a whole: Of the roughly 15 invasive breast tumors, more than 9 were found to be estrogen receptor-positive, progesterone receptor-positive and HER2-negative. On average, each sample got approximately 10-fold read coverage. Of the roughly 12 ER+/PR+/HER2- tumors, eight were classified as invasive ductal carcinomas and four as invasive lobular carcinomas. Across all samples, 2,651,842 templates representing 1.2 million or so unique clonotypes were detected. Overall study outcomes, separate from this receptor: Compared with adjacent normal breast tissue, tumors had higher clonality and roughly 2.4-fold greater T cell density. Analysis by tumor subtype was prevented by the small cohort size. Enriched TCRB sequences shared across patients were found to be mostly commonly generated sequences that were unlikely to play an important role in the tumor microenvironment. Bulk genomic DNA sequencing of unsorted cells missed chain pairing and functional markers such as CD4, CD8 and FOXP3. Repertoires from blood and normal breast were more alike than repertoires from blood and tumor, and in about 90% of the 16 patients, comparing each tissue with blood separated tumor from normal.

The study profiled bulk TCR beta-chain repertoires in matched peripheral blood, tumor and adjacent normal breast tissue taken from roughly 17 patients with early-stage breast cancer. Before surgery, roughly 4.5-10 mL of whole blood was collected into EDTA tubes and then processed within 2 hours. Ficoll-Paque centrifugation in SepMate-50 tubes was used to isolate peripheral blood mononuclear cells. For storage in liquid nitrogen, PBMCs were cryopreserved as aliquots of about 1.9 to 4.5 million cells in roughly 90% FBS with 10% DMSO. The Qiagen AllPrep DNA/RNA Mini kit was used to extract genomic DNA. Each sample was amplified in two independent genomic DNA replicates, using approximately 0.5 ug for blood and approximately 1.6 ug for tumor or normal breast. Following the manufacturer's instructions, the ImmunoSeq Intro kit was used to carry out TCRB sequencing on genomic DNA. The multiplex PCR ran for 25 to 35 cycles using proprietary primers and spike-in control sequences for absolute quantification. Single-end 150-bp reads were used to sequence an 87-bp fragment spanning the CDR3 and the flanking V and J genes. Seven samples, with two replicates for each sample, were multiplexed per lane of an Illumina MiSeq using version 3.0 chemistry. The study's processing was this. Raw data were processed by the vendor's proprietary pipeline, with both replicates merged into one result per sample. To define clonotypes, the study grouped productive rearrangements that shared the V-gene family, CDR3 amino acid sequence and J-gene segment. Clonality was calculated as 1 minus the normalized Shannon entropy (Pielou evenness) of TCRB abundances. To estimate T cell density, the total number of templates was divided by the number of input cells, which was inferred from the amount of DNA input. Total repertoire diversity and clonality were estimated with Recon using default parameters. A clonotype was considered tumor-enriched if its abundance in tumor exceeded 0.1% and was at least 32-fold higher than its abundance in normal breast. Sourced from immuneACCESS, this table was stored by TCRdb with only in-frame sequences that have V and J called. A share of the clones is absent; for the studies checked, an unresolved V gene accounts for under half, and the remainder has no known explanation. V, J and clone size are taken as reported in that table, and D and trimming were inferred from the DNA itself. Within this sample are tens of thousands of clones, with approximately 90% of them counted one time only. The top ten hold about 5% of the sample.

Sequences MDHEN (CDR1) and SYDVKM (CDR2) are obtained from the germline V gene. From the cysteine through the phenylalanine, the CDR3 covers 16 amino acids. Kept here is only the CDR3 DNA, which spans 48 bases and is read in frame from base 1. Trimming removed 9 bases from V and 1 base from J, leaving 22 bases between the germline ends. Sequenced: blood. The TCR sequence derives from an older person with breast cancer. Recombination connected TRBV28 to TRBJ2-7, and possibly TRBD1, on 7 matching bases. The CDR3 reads CASPRGTRDESYEQYF. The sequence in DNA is TGTGCCAGTCCCAGGGGGACGCGGGACGAATCCTACGAGCAGTACTTC.